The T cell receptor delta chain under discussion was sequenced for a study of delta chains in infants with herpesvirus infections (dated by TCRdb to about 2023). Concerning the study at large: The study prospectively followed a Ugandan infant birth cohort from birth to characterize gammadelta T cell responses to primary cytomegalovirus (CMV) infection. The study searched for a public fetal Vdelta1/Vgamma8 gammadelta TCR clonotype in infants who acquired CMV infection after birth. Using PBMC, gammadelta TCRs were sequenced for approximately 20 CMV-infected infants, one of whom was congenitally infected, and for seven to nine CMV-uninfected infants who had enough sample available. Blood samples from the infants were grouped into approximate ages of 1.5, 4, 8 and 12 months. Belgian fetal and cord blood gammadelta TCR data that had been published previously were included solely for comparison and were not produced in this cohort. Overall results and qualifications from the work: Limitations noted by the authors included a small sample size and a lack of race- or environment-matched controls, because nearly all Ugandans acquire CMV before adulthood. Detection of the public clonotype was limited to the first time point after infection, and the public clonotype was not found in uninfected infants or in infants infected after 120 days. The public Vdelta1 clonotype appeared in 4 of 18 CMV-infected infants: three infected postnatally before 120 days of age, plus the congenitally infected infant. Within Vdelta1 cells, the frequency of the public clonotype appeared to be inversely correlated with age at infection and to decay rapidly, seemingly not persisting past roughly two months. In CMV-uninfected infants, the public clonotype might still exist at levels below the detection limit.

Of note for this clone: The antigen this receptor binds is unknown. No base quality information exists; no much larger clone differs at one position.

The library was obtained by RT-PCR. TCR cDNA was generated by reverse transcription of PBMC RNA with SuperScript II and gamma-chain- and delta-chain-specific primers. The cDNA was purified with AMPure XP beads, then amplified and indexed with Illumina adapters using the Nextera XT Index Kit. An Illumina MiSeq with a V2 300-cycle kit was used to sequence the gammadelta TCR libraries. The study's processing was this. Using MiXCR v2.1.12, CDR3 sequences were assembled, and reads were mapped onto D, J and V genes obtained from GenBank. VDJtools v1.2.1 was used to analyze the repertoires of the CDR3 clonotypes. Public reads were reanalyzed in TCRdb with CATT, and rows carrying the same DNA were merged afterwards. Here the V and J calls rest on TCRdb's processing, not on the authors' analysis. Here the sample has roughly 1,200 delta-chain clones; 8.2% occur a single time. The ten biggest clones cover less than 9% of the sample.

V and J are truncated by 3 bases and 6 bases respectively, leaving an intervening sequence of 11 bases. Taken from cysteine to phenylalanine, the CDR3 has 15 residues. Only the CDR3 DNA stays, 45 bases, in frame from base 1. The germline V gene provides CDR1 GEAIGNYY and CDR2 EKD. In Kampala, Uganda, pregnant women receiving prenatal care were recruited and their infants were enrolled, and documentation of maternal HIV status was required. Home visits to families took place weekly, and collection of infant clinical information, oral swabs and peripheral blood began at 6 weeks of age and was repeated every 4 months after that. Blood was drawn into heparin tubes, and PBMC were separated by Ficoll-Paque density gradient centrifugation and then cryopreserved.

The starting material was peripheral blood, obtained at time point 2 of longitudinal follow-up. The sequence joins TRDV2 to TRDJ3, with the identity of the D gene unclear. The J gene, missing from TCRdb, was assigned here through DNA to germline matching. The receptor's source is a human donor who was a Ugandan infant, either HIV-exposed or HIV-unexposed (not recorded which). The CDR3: CACDDGWKDTRQMFF. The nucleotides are TGTGCCTGTGACGACGGGTGGAAGGACACCCGACAGATGTTTTTC.